The 8 T cell receptor beta chains reported below all come from one sample, sequenced in a study of blood T cells in healthy people across ages. Alongside a J-beta primer mix, a sample-barcoded 5' primer served in a second PCR lasting roughly 6 to 11 cycles. TCRdb re-analysed the 5' RACE reads in MiXCR, keeping a single row per CDR3 protein. The repertoire consists of about 970,000 distinct CDR3 sequences, with roughly half occurring once and the leading ten covering around a fifth. Sequenced sample: blood. Receptor source: a woman aged 55-70 years in good health.

The chain joins TRBV6-2 or TRBV6-3 to TRBJ2-7, with 10 bases fitting TRBD2. J lost 2 bases, V lost 2 bases, and 24 bases had no gene match. The CDR3 runs to 22 residues. The germline V gene has CDR1 MNHEY and CDR2 SVGEGT. The CDR3: CASSYPERREGTSEWPTYEQYF. The CDR3 DNA reads as TGTGCCAGCAGTTACCCAGAGCGGAGAGAGGGGACTAGCGAGTGGCCCACCTACGAGCAGTACTTC.

V is TRBV2 and J is TRBJ1-5, with 7 bases matching TRBD1. The V segment lost 2 bases and the J segment 2 bases; nucleotides outside the gene matches: 9. This CDR3 is built from 17 residues. CDR1 is SNHLY and CDR2 is FYNNEI in the germline V gene. The CDR3 reads CASSEILNRGGNQPQHF. CDR3 in DNA: TGTGCCAGCAGTGAAATCCTGAACAGGGGAGGCAATCAGCCCCAGCATTTT.

About this clonotype itself: A much more abundant neighbour one base away suggests this may be a read error. Written as DNA, the CDR3 is TGTGCCAGCCAGATGGACCGTAATACCGAGACCCAGTTCTTC. Encoded protein: CASQMDRNTETQFF. The chain couples TRBV12-3 or TRBV12-4 to TRBJ2-1; D gene uncertain. Trimming left V 8 bases short and J 13 bases short, with 24 bases between. The CDR3 totals 14 residues.

The chain uses TRBV29-1 and TRBJ1-1, with 12 bases lining up with TRBD1. The CDR3 consists of 13 residues. Germline V lookup: CDR1 SQVTM, CDR2 ANQGSEA. J was trimmed by 2 bases and V by 7 bases; bases with no gene match: 2. This chain's CDR3 is CSGGTGGNTEAFF. The DNA of the CDR3 is TGCAGCGGGGGGACAGGGGGCAACACTGAAGCTTTCTTT.

The sample holds one count of this clonotype. The rearrangement links TRBV2 to TRBJ1-1; D is unresolved. Germline V gene data show CDR1 as SNHLY and CDR2 as FYNNEI. Trimming took 7 bases from V and 3 from J, leaving 12 bases between them. This CDR3 has 13 residues. The CDR3 spells CASTHQVDTEAFF. The CDR3 DNA reads TGTGCCAGCACCCACCAAGTGGACACTGAAGCTTTCTTT.

The chain employs TRBV27 and TRBJ2-7; D possibly corresponds to TRBD1 (5 bases). CDR3 size: 15 residues. Between the trimmed V and J ends, which lost 5 bases and 3 bases, there was a span of 17 bases. Germline V gives CDR1 MNHEY, CDR2 SMNVEV (reference sequence). In DNA, the CDR3 is TGTGCCAGCAGTCCTCCCTCCTTCGACAGCTACGAGCAGTACTTC. Translated: CASSPPSFDSYEQYF.

The chain combines TRBV4-1 with TRBJ1-2; 8 bases fit TRBD1. Germline V gene lookup returns CDR1 MGHRA and CDR2 YSYEKL. The CDR3 runs to 14 residues. Trimming cost V 4 bases and J 4 bases; bases outside gene matches: 5. CDR3: CASSPNRGIYGYTF. The CDR3, as DNA: TGCGCCAGCAGCCCGAACAGGGGGATCTATGGCTACACCTTC.

V gene TRBV4-1 combines with J gene TRBJ2-3, with D perhaps matching TRBD2 (5 bases). Per germline, CDR1 MGHRA and CDR2 YSYEKL. The CDR3 has 17 amino acids. Trimming removed 2 bases from V and 4 bases from J, with 19 bases in between. DNA of the CDR3: TGCGCCAGCAGCCAACTTCCCCAAAAAGGAGGCGCAGATACGCAGTATTTT. This gives the protein CASSQLPQKGGADTQYF.